Listed here are 8 T cell receptor beta chains from one sample, sequenced in a study of CD8 T cells in Susac syndrome. RNA, at about 0.5 to 1 ug, was reverse transcribed with random hexamers. TCRdb redid the calling of the immunoSEQ multiplex PCR reads with MiXCR, one entry per CDR3 protein. Counted here are roughly 140,000 distinct CDR3 sequences, approximately 95% occurring once; the ten biggest clones make up over 0.065%. Sequenced: CD4+ T cells from PBMCs. The receptors were sampled from a human donor with Susac syndrome.

This chain uses TRBV4-2 with TRBJ2-7; 7 bases are shared with TRBD1. The ends lost 0 bases at V and 3 bases at J; junction bases unmatched: 5. There are 15 residues in the CDR3. Germline CDR1 and CDR2: LGHNA and YNFKEQ. The CDR3 DNA reads as TGTGCCAGCAGCCAAGATTTGACAGGGAGCTACGAGCAGTACTTC. Encoded protein: CASSQDLTGSYEQYF.

J is TRBJ2-3 and V is TRBV29-1; a possible D gene is TRBD2 (6 bases). The CDR3 has 10 residues. Looked up from germline, CDR1 is SQVTM and CDR2 is ANQGSEA. Trimming removed 7 bases at V and 8 bases at J, with 10 bases between. CDR3 loop: CSGLGGTQYF. CDR3 in DNA: TGCAGCGGGCTGGGGGGTACGCAGTATTTT.

The DNA for the CDR3 is TGTGCCAGCAGTTTATACAGGGGGCGTGCCGTCGAGCAGTACTTC. Its protein product is CASSLYRGRAVEQYF. The rearrangement joins TRBV11-2 to TRBJ2-7, with TRBD1 matching over 9 bases. V shed 6 bases and J 6 bases; nucleotides not matched to a gene: 12. CDR3 length: 15 residues. Germline V gene lookup returns CDR1 SGHAT and CDR2 FQNNGV.

V and J are TRBV21-1 and TRBJ1-5; the table's TRBD1 call for D was not verified on the DNA. TRBV21-1 is a listed pseudogene. The CDR3 runs 15 residues. CDR3 sequence reads: CASSRGDSRYQPQHF. The CDR3 DNA is TGTGCCAGCAGCAGGGGGGACAGTCGTTATCAGCCCCAGCATTTT.

The rearrangement uses TRBV6-6 and TRBJ2-3, with TRBD1 matching over 8 bases. Germline values: CDR1 MNHNY, CDR2 SVGAGI (reference sequence). This CDR3 is built from 16 residues. The junction had 11 bases not matched to a gene; V was cut back by 5 bases and J by 4 bases. CDR3 in amino acids: CASSNGQGFPSDTQYF. Here the CDR3 DNA reads TGTGCCAGCAGTAACGGACAGGGTTTCCCCTCAGATACGCAGTATTTT.

The chain uses TRBV28 and TRBJ1-5; 7 bases map to TRBD1. V dropped 6 bases and J dropped 9; count of bases not matched to a gene: 8. Germline CDR1 and CDR2: MDHEN and SYDVKM. The CDR3 is made up of 13 amino acids. CDR3 coding DNA: TGTGCCAGCAGGCCGGACAGGTTATGGCCCCAGCATTTT. The encoded protein is CASRPDRLWPQHF.

The chain carries TRBV7-9 and TRBJ1-1; the D gene is possibly TRBD1 (6 bases). Per germline, CDR1 SEHNR and CDR2 FQNEAQ (reference sequence). V was clipped by 4 bases and J by 4 bases, with 13 bases between them. The CDR3 covers 14 residues. The DNA of the CDR3 is TGTGCCAGCAGCTCAGAACAGGGTGCCACTGAAGCTTTCTTT. Protein: CASSSEQGATEAFF.

J is TRBJ2-1 and V is TRBV18; D is undetermined. This CDR3 spans 13 amino acids. The ends were cut back, 4 bases at V and 7 bases at J, with 11 bases in the middle. Germline V gene sequence: CDR1 KGHSH, CDR2 LQKENI. CDR3 DNA sequence: TGTGCCAGCTCACTAAAAAGGCCAAATGAGCAGTTCTTC. This translates into CASSLKRPNEQFF.